This TCR beta chain was captured in a study of shared clonotypes between healthy human individuals. Study-wide results and caveats: Larger estimated richness was generally recorded for naive subsets relative to memory subsets. At large depth, rarefaction still showed sorted-subset sequencing to be incomplete.

This clone was seen a few times. The antigen remains unidentified. Germline CDR1 is LNHDA and CDR2 is SQIVND (reference sequence). CDR3 length equals 13 residues. The junction had 5 bases not matched to a gene; V was cut back by 5 bases and J by 10 bases. The protocol was immunoSEQ multiplex PCR, while the TCRdb copy is restricted to in-frame clones and leaves out a portion. This sample has over 2 million clones, with roughly 94% found just once. This sequence originates from a man younger than 35 in good health. Sequencing was done on a sample of naive CD4+ T cells sorted from blood. Subset here: CD45RA+ positively selected. The genes are TRBV19 and TRBJ1-6, with 7 nucleotides matching TRBD1. In DNA, the CDR3 is TGTGCCAGTAGTGAGGGGGCAGACTCACCCCTCCACTTT. This encodes CASSEGADSPLHF. The full variable domain, in which reference TRBV19 and TRBJ1-6 provide the parts outside the CDR3, is DGGITQSPKYLFRKEGQNVTLSCEQNLNHDAMYWYRQDPGQGLRLIYYSQIVNDFQKGDIAEGYSVSREKKESFPLTVTSAQKNPTAFYLCASSEGADSPLHFGNGTRLTVT.